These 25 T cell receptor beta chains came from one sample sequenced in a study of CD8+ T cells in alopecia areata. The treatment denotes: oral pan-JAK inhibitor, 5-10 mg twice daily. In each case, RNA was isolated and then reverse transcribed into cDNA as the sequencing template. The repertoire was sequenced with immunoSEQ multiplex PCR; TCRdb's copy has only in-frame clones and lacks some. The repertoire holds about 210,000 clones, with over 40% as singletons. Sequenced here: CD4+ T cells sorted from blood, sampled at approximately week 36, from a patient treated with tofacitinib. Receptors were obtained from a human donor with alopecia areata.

As DNA, the CDR3 is TGTGCCAGTACCGACAGAGCAACTAATGAAAAACTGTTTTTT. Encoded protein: CASTDRATNEKLFF. The chain joins TRBV19 to TRBJ1-4; D might be TRBD1 (5 bases). This CDR3 is built from 14 residues. V lost 7 bases to trimming and J lost 0 bases, with 9 bases between them. Germline V lookup: CDR1 LNHDA, CDR2 SQIVND (reference sequence). The full variable domain, in which reference TRBV19 and TRBJ1-4 provide the parts outside the CDR3, is DGGITQSPKYLFRKEGQNVTLSCEQNLNHDAMYWYRQDPGQGLRLIYYSQIVNDFQKGDIAEGYSVSREKKESFPLTVTSAQKNPTAFYLCASTDRATNEKLFFGSGTQLSVL.

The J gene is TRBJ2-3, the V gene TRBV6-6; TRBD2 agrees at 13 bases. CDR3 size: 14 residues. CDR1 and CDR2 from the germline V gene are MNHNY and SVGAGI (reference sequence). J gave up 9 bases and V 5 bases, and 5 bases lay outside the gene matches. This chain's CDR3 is CASSPGLAGRTQYF. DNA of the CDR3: TGTGCCAGCAGTCCGGGACTAGCGGGAAGGACGCAGTATTTT.

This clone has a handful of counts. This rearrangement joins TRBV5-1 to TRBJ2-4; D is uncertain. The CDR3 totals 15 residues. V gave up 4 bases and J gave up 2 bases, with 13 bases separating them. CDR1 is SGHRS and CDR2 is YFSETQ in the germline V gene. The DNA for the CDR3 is TGCGCCAGCAGCCAAGATGCGGCGCCCAAAAACATTCAGTACTTC. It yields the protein CASSQDAAPKNIQYF.

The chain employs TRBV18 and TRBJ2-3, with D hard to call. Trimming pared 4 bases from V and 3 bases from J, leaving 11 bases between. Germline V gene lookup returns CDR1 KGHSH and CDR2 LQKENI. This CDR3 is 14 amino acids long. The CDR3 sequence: CASSLVHGTDTQYF. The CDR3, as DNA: TGTGCCAGCTCACTAGTACACGGTACAGATACGCAGTATTTT.

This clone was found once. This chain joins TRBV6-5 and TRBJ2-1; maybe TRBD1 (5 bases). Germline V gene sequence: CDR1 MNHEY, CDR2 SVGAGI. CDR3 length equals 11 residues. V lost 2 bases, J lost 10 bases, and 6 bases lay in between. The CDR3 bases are TGTGCCAGCAGTTACAGGACAGAGCAGTTCTTC. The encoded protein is CASSYRTEQFF.

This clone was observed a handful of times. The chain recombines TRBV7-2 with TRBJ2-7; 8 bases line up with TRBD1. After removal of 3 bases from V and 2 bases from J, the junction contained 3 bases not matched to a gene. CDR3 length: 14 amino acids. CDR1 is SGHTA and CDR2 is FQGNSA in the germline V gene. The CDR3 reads CASSFSTGAYEQYF. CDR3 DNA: TGTGCCAGCAGCTTTTCGACAGGGGCCTACGAGCAGTACTTC.

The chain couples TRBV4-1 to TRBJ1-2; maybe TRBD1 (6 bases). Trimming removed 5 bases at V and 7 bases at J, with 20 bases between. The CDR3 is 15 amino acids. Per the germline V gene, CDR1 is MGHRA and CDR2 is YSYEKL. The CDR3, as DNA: TGCGCCAGCAGCTTCACGCCGGGGGCGATGGGTGGCTACACCTTC. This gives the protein CASSFTPGAMGGYTF.

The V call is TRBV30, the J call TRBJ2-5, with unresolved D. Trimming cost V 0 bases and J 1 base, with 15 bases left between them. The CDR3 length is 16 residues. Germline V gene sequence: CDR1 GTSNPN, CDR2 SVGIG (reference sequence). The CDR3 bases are TGTGCCTGGAGTGTAAAAGGAAAGGGAACCCAAGAGACCCAGTACTTC. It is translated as CAWSVKGKGTQETQYF. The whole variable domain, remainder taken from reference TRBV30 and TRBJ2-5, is SQTIHQWPATLVQPVGSPLSLECTVEGTSNPNLYWYRQAAGRGLQLLFYSVGIGQISSEVPQNLSASRPQDRQFILSSKKLLLSDSGFYLCAWSVKGKGTQETQYFGPGTRLLVL.

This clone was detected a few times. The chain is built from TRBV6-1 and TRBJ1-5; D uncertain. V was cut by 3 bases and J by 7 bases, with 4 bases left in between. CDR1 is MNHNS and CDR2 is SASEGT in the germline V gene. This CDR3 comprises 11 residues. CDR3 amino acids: CASSDTQPQHF. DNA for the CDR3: TGTGCCAGCAGTGATACGCAGCCCCAGCATTTT.

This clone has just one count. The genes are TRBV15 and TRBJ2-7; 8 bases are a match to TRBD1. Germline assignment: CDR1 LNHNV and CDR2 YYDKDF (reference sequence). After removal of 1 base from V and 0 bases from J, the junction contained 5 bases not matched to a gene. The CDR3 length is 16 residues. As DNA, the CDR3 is TGTGCCACCAGCAGAGGTCGGACAGGGAGCTCCTACGAGCAGTACTTC. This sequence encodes CATSRGRTGSSYEQYF.

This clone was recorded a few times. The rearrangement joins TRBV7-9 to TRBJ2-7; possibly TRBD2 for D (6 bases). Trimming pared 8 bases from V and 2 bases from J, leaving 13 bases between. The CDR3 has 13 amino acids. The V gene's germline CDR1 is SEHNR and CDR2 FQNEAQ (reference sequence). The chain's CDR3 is CASPGTWTYEQYF. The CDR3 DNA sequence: TGTGCCAGCCCCGGGACTTGGACCTACGAGCAGTACTTC.

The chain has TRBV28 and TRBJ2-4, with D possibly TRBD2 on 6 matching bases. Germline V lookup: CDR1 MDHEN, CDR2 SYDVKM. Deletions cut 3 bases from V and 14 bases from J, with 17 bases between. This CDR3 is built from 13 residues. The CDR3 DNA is TGTGCCAGCAGTTTGTCCAGAGGAGGGTGGGAGTACTTC. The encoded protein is CASSLSRGGWEYF.

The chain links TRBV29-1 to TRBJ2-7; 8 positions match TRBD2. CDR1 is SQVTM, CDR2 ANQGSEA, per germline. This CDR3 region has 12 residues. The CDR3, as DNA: TGCAGTGGACGGGGGGGCAGGGACGAGCAGTACTTC. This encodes CSGRGGRDEQYF.

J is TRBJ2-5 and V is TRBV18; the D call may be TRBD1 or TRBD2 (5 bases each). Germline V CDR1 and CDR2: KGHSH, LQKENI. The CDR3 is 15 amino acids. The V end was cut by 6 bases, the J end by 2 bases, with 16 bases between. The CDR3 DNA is TGTGCCAGCTCTCCAGAAGGGGAGCCTCAAGAGACCCAGTACTTC. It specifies CASSPEGEPQETQYF.

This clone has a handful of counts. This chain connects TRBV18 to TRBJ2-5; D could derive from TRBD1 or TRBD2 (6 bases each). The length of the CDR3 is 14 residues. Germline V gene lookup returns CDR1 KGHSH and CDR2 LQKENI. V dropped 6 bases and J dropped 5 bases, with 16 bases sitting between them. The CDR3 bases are TGTGCCAGCTCCCCAGGAGGGGGGAGCGAGACCCAGTACTTC. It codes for CASSPGGGSETQYF.

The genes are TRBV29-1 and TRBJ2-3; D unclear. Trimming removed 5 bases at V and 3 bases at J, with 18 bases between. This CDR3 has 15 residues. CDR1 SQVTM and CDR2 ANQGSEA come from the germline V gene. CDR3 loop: CSVFDFLLGTDTQYF. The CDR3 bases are TGCAGCGTTTTCGATTTTCTTCTCGGTACAGATACGCAGTATTTT.

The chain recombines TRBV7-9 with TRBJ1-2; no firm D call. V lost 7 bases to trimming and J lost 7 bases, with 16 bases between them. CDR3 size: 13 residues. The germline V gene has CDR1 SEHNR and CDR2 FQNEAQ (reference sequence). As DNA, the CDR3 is TGTGCCAGCATGCTTGCCGCTCCCGGTGGCTACACCTTC. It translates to CASMLAAPGGYTF. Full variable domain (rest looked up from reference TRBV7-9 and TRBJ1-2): DTGVSQNPRHKITKRGQNVTFRCDPISEHNRLYWYRQTLGQGPEFLTYFQNEAQLEKSRLLSDRFSAERPKGSFSTLEIQRTEQGDSAMYLCASMLAAPGGYTFGSGTRLTVV.

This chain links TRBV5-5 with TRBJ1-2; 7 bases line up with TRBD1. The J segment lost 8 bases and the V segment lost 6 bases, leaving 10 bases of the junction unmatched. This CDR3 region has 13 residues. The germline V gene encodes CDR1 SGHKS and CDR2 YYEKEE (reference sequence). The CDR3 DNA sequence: TGTGCCAGCACCCGAGACAGGGAAGGAGGCTACACCTTC. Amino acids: CASTRDREGGYTF.

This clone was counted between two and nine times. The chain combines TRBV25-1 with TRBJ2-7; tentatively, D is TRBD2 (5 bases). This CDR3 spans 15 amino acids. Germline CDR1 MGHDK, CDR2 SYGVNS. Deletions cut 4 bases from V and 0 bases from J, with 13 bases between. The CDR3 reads CASSVSHGVSYEQYF. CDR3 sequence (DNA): TGTGCCAGCAGTGTTAGCCACGGGGTCTCCTACGAGCAGTACTTC.

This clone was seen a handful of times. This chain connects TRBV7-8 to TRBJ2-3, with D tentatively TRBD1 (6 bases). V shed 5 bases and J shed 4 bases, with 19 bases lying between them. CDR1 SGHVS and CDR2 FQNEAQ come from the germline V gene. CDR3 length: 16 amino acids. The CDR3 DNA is TGTGCCAGCAGCATCACACAGGGAGTTAGTCCAGATACGCAGTATTTT. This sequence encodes CASSITQGVSPDTQYF.

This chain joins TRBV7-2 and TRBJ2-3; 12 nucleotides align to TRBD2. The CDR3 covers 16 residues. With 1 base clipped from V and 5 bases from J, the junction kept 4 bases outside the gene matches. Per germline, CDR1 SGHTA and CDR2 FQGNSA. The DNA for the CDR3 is TGTGCCAGCAGCTTAGGACTAGCGGGAGCCCAAGATACGCAGTATTTT. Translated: CASSLGLAGAQDTQYF. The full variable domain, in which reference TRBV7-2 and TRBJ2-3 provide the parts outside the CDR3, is GAGVSQSPSNKVTEKGKDVELRCDPISGHTALYWYRQSLGQGLEFLIYFQGNSAPDKSGLPSDRFSAERTGGSVSTLTIQRTQQEDSAVYLCASSLGLAGAQDTQYFGPGTRLTVL.

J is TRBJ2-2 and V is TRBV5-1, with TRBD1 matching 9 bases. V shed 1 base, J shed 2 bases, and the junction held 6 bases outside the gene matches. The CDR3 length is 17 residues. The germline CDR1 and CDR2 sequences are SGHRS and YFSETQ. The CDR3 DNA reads TGCGCCAGCAGCTTGTGGGGACAGGGAACAAACACCGGGGAGCTGTTTTTT. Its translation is CASSLWGQGTNTGELFF.

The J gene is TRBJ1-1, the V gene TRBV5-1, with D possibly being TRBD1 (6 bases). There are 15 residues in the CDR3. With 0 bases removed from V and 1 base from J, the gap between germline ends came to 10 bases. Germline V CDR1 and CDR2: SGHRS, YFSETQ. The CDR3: CASSLEGTPNTEAFF. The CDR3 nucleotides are TGCGCCAGCAGCTTGGAAGGGACACCGAACACTGAAGCTTTCTTT.

CDR3 amino acids: CARQGFWGPDTQYF. The CDR3 region has the DNA TGTGCCAGGCAGGGATTTTGGGGGCCAGATACGCAGTATTTT. The chain links TRBV21-1 to TRBJ2-3; TRBD1 reflects the table's D call only, with no check against the DNA. TRBV21-1 is an annotated pseudogene. The CDR3 contains 14 residues.

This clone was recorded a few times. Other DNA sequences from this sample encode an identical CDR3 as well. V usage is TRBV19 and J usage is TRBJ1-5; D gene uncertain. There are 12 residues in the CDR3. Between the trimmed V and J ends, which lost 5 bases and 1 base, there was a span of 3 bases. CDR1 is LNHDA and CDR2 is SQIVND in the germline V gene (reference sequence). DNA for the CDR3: TGTGCCAGTAGTGGCAGCAATCAGCCCCAGCATTTT. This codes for CASSGSNQPQHF.